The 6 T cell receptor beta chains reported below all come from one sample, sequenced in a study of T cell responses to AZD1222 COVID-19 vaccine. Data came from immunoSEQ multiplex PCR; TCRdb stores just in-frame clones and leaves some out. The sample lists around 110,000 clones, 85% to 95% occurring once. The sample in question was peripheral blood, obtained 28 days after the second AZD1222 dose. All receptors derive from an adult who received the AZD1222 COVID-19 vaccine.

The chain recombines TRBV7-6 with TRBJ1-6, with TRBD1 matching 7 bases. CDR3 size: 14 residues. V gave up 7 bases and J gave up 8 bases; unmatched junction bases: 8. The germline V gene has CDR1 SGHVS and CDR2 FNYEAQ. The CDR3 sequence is CASTQGGHHSPLHF. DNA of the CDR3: TGTGCCAGCACCCAGGGGGGCCATCATTCACCCCTCCACTTT.

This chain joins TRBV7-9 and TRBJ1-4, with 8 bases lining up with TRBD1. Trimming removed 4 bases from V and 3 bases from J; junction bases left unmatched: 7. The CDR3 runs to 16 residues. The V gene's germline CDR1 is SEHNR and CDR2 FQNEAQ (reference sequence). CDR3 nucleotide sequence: TGTGCCAGCAGCTCGAGGACAGGGACGGCTAATGAAAAACTGTTTTTT. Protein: CASSSRTGTANEKLFF.

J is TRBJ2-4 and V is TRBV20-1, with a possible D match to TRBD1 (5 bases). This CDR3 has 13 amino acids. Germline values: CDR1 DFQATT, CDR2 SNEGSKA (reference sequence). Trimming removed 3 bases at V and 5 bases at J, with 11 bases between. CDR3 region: CSASFPGQNIQYF. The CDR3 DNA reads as TGCAGTGCTAGTTTCCCAGGGCAAAACATTCAGTACTTC.

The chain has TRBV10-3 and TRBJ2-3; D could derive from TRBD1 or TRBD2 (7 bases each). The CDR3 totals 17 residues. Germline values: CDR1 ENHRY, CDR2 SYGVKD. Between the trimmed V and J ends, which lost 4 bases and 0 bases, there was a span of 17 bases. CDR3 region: CAISGGGDSISTDTQYF. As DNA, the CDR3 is TGTGCCATCAGTGGAGGGGGGGACAGCATTAGCACAGATACGCAGTATTTT.

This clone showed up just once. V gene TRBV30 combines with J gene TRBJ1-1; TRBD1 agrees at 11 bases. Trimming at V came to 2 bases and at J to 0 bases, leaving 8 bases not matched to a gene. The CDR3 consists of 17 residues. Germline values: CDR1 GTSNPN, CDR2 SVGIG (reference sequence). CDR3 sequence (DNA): TGTGCCTGGAGTAACCGGGACAGGGGGAGGATGAACACTGAAGCTTTCTTT. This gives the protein CAWSNRDRGRMNTEAFF.

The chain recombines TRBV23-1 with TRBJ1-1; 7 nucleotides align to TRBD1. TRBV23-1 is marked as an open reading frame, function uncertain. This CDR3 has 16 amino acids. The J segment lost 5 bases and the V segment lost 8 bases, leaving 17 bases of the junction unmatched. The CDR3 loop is CASDPKDRVKRTEAFF. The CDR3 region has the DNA TGCGCCAGCGACCCTAAAGACAGGGTGAAAAGAACTGAAGCTTTCTTT.